The rows below give T cell receptor beta chains drawn from one sample of a study of regulatory T cells in long-lasting Graves disease. TCRdb reprocessed the multiplex PCR reads via MiXCR and lists one record per CDR3 protein. This table holds roughly 560,000 distinct CDR3 sequences, more than 15% found once. A further study also used this sample, focusing on T cells in Graves' hyperthyroidism and ophthalmopathy.

The source was peripheral blood mononuclear cells (PBMCs), collected at new diagnosis, from a patient treated with antithyroid drugs. The receptors originated from a woman aged 35-65 years with Graves disease. Both conserved end residues are part of each CDR3. The D gene is left open where the match is weak. Clone size is not always given. Where it is, it says once, few, many or a class for expanded clones.

J gene	clone size	V gene	D gene	CDR3 DNA	CDR3 protein
TRBJ1-1	few	TRBV6-2/TRBV6-3	TRBD1	TGTGCCAGCAGTTATTCGGGACAGGGGCCGAGGAACACTGAAGCTTTCTTT	CASSYSGQGPRNTEAFF
TRBJ1-6	NA	TRBV20-1	NA	TGCAGTGCTAGGGACATTGAAGATTCACCCCTCCACTTT	CSARDIEDSPLHF
TRBJ2-1	many	TRBV11-2	NA	TGTGCCAGCAGCCTCAGGGAAACCTACAATGAGCAGTTCTTC	CASSLRETYNEQFF
TRBJ2-1	few	TRBV7-2	NA	TGTGCCAGCAGCAGAGGAGGGGACGTCAATGAGCAGTTCTTC	CASSRGGDVNEQFF
TRBJ1-2	few	TRBV20-1	TRBD1	TGCAGTGCTACCTGGGACAGCCTCTATGGCTACACCTTC	CSATWDSLYGYTF
TRBJ1-3	NA	TRBV5-1	TRBD1	TGCGCCAGCAGCTCCGGACAGGCGTCCCCTGGAAACACCATATATTTT	CASSSGQASPGNTIYF
TRBJ1-5	few	TRBV19	NA	TGTGCCAGTAATGAGGGAGGGGGACCTTTGGGGCCCCAGCATTTT	CASNEGGGPLGPQHF
TRBJ2-1	few	TRBV5-6	TRBD2	TGTGCCAGCAGCTTGGGGCTGACTAGCGGTGAGCAGTTCTTC	CASSLGLTSGEQFF
TRBJ2-1	many	TRBV11-3	TRBD2	TGTGCCAGCAGCAAAGACGGCCTAGCGGTCCATGACAATGAGCAGTTCTTC	CASSKDGLAVHDNEQFF
TRBJ1-4	few	TRBV27	TRBD1	TGTGCCAGCAGTATTGGGACAGGGGGCGTTTTTGAAAAACTGTTTTTT	CASSIGTGGVFEKLFF